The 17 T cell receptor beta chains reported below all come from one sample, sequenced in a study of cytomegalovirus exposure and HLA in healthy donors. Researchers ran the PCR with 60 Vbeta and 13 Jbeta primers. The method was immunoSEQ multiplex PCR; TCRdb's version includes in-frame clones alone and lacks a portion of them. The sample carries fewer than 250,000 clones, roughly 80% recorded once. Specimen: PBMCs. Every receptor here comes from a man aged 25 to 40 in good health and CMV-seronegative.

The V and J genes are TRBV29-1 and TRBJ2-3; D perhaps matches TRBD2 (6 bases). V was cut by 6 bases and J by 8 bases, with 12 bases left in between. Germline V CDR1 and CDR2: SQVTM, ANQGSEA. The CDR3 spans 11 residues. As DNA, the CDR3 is TGCAGCGTGAGGGACTTGGGTACGCAGTATTTT. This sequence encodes CSVRDLGTQYF.

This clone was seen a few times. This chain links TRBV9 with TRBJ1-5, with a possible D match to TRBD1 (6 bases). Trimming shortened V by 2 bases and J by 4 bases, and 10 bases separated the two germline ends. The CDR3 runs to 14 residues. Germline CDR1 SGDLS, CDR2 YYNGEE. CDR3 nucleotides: TGTGCCAGCAGCGTGGGGGACACTAATCAGCCCCAGCATTTT. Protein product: CASSVGDTNQPQHF.

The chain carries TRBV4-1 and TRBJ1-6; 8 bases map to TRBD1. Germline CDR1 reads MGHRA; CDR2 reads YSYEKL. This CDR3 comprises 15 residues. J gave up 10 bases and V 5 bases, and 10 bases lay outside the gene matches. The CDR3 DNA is TGCGCCAGCAGCGGACAGGGAGGGGGTAGATCACCCCTCCACTTT. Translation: CASSGQGGGRSPLHF.

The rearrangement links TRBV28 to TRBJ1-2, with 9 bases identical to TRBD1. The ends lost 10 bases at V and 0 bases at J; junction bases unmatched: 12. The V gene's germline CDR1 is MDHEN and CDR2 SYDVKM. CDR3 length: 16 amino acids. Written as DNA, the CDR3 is TGTGCCACTTACAGGGGGCCTAACTTATCTAACTATGGCTACACCTTC. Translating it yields CATYRGPNLSNYGYTF.

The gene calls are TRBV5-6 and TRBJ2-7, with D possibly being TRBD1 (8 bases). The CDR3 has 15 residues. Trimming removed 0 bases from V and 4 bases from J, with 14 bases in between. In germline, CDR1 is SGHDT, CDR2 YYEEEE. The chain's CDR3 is CASSLGQGRVYEQYF. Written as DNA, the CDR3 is TGTGCCAGCAGCTTGGGACAGGGGAGGGTATACGAGCAGTACTTC.

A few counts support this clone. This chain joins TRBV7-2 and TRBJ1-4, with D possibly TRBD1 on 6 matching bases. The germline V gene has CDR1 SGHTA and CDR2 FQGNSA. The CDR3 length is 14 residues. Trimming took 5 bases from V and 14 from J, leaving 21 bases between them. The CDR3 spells CASSTGGAALGLFF. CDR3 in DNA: TGTGCCAGCAGCACCGGGGGGGCGGCCCTCGGGCTGTTTTTT.

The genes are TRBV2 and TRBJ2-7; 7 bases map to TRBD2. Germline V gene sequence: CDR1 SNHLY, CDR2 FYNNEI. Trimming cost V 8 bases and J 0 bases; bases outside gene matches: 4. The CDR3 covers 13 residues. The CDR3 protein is CASWGGISYEQYF. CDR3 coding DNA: TGTGCCAGCTGGGGAGGGATCTCCTACGAGCAGTACTTC.

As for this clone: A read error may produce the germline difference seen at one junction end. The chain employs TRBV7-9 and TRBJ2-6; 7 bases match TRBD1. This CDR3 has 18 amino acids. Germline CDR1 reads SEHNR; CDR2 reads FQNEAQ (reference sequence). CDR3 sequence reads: CASSLARDSYSGASVLTF. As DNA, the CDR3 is TGTGCCAGCAGCTTAGCCCGGGACAGCTACTCTGGGGCCAGCGTCCTGACTTTC. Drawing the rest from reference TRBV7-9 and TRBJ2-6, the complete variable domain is DTGVSQNPRHKITKRGQNVTFRCDPISEHNRLYWYRQTLGQGPEFLTYFQNEAQLEKSRLLSDRFSAERPKGSFSTLEIQRTEQGDSAMYLCASSLARDSYSGASVLTFGAGSRLTVL.

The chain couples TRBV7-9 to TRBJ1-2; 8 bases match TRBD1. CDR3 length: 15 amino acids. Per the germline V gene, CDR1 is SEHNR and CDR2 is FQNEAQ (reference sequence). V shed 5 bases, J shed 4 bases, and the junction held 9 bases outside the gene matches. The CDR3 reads CASSDNQGAGYGYTF. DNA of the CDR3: TGTGCCAGCAGCGATAACCAGGGGGCGGGCTATGGCTACACCTTC.

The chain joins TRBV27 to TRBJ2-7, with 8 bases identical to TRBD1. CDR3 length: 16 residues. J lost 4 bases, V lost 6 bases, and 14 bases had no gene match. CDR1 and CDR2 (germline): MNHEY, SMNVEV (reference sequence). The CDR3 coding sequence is TGTGCCAGCAGCCCTAGGCAGGGGGCCCGGGCGTACGAGCAGTACTTC. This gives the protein CASSPRQGARAYEQYF.

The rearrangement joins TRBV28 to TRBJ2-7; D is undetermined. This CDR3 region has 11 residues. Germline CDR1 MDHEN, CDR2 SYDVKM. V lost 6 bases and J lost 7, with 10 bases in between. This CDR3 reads CASSFSQEQYF. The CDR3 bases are TGTGCCAGCAGCTTTTCCCAGGAGCAGTACTTC.

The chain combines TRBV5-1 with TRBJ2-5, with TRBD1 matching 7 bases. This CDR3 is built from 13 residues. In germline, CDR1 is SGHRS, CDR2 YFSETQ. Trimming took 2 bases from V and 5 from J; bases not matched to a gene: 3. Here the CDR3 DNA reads TGCGCCAGCAGCTTCGGACAGGTGGAGACCCAGTACTTC. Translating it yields CASSFGQVETQYF.

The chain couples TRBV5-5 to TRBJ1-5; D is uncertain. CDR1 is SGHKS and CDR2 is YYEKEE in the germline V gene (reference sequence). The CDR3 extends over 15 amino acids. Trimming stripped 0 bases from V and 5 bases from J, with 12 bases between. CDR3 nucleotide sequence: TGTGCCAGCAGCTTGGGCCTAAATTCGGATCAGCCCCAGCATTTT. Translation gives CASSLGLNSDQPQHF.

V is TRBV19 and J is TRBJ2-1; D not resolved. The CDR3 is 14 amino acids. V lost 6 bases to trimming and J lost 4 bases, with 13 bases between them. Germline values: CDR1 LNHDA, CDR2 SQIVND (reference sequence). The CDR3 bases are TGTGCCAGTAGGAGAAGAACTGGTTACAATGAGCAGTTCTTC. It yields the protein CASRRRTGYNEQFF.

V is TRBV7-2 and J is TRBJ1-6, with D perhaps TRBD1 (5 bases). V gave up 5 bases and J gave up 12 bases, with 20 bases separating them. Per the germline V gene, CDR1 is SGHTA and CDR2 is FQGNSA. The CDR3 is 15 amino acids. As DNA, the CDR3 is TGTGCCAGCAGCCCGTCCACAGGAACGAATAGACCCCTCCACTTT. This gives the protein CASSPSTGTNRPLHF.

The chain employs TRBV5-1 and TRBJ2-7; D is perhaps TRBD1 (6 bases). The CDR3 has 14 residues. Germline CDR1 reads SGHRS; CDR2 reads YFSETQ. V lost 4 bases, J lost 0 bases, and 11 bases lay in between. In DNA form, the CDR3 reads TGCGCCAGCAGCCTTCAGGGGAGCTCCTACGAGCAGTACTTC. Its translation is CASSLQGSSYEQYF. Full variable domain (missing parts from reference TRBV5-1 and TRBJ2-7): KAGVTQTPRYLIKTRGQQVTLSCSPISGHRSVSWYQQTPGQGLQFLFEYFSETQRNKGNFPGRFSGRQFSNSRSEMNVSTLELGDSALYLCASSLQGSSYEQYFGPGTRLTVT.

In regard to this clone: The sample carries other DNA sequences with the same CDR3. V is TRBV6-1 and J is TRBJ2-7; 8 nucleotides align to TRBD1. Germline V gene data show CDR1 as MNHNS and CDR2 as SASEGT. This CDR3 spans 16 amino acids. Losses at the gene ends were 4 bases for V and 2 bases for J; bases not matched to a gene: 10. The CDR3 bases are TGTGCCAGCAGTGGGCCGGACAGGGCCGGGGCCTACGAGCAGTACTTC. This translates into CASSGPDRAGAYEQYF.